The 2 T cell receptor beta chains listed next were all sequenced from one sample in a study of blood T cell repertoires in COVID-19. The table came from immunoSEQ multiplex PCR; TCRdb's copy has only in-frame clones and leaves some out. The sample lists over 200,000 clones, roughly 80% occurring once. Sequencing used peripheral blood. Receptors originate from a man over 45 with active or convalescent COVID-19.

The count of this clone is one. The chain links TRBV6-4 to TRBJ1-2; D is undetermined. V was cut by 6 bases and J by 2 bases, with 7 bases left in between. CDR3 size: 12 residues. Germline V gene sequence: CDR1 MRHNA, CDR2 SNTAGT. The CDR3 region has the DNA TGTGCCAGCAGAGGAGCGAACTATGGCTACACCTTC. Its translation: CASRGANYGYTF.

The chain carries TRBV6-1 and TRBJ1-1, with a weak D call TRBD1 (6 bases). Germline CDR1 is MNHNS and CDR2 is SASEGT. Trimming shortened V by 8 bases and J by 0 bases, and 10 bases separated the two germline ends. The CDR3 length is 13 residues. DNA for the CDR3: TGTGCCAGCGAGGACAGAATGAACACTGAAGCTTTCTTT. Its protein product is CASEDRMNTEAFF.